Below, 20 T cell receptor beta chains from the same sample are listed, as sequenced in a study of persistence of HIV-infected CD4 T cells (dated by TCRdb to 2020 to 2021). The immunoSEQ hsTCRB assay version 4 in survey mode was used to sequence TCRbeta repertoires from genomic DNA. The immuneACCESS repertoire file appears here via TCRdb, limited to in-frame rearrangements. These files lack a portion of the clones; in checked studies, under half of the deficit traces to unresolved V genes, and the cause of the others is not known. Here the sample has some 23,000 clones; less than 85% occur a single time. About 1.7% of the sample is taken by the ten largest. This specimen's treatment or condition label, interpreted: suppressive antiretroviral therapy. A pool of overlapping HIV-1 Gag 15-mer peptides was used at 0.8 to 1 ug per peptide per mL for cell stimulation. Responding CD4+ T cells were sorted on the basis of upregulation of both CD40 ligand and CD69.

No antigens are known for them. Here the sequenced sample was CD4+ T cells sorted from PBMCs after roughly 18-hour stimulation, taken from a patient who received antiretroviral therapy. The cell subset or site tag for this specimen amounts to: CD40L+CD69+ CD4 T cells responding to HIV-1 Gag peptides. The source of these receptors is an adult man with HIV who was CMV-seropositive.

The rearrangement uses TRBV2 and TRBJ2-7, with no clear D. CDR3 length: 12 residues. The V gene's germline CDR1 is SNHLY and CDR2 FYNNEI. The V end lost 5 bases, the J end lost 5 bases, and 10 bases lay between the germline ends. The CDR3 reads CASSLGPNEQYF. As DNA, the CDR3 is TGTGCCAGCAGTCTGGGCCCGAACGAGCAGTACTTC.

CDR3 sequence (DNA): TGCAGTGCTAGTTTGGGGGACCAGCCCCAGCATTTT. Encoded protein: CSASLGDQPQHF. The chain employs TRBV20-1 and TRBJ1-5; tentative D call: TRBD1 (5 bases). Germline-derived CDR1 and CDR2 are DFQATT and SNEGSKA (reference sequence). The CDR3 is 12 residues long. Trimming pared 3 bases from V and 7 bases from J, leaving 10 bases between.

This clone was counted only a few times. The chain combines TRBV6-1 with TRBJ1-5; the D is unclear. CDR3 length: 16 amino acids. Germline-derived CDR1 and CDR2 are MNHNS and SASEGT. Trimming removed 3 bases from V and 0 bases from J, with 12 bases in between. Written as DNA, the CDR3 is TGTGCCAGCAGTGAGTCAGGTGGGTTTAGCAATCAGCCCCAGCATTTT. It specifies CASSESGGFSNQPQHF.

This clone was picked up a small number of times. V gene TRBV5-1 combines with J gene TRBJ1-4, with 7 positions matching TRBD1. J gave up 3 bases and V 4 bases, and 3 bases lay outside the gene matches. CDR3 length: 14 amino acids. The germline V gene has CDR1 SGHRS and CDR2 YFSETQ. DNA of the CDR3: TGCGCCAGCAGCCAGGGACAGCCTAATGAAAAACTGTTTTTT. It yields the protein CASSQGQPNEKLFF.

This clone is labeled medium-sized. This sequence joins TRBV14 and TRBJ1-1, with D tentatively TRBD1 (6 bases). The V gene's germline CDR1 is SGHDN and CDR2 FVKESK. The germline V and J ends were trimmed by 3 bases and 4 bases, with 18 bases remaining between them. There are 16 residues in the CDR3. The CDR3 coding sequence is TGTGCCAGCAGCCAGGTCGTGGGGGCCAAAATCACTGAAGCTTTCTTT. Encoded protein: CASSQVVGAKITEAFF.

This clone was seen more than once but under ten times. The rearrangement links TRBV5-3 to TRBJ2-1; 16 bases agree with TRBD2. TRBV5-3 is classed as an ORF, of uncertain function. Unmatched junction bases numbered 18, after V lost 4 bases and J lost 8 bases. The length of the CDR3 is 20 residues. DNA of the CDR3: TGTGCCAGAAGCGTGACCACCTCCGGGACTAGCGGGGGGGCAATGGATGAGCAGTTCTTC. It specifies CARSVTTSGTSGGAMDEQFF.

The genes are TRBV29-1 and TRBJ1-1; TRBD1 might be the D (6 bases). V dropped 2 bases and J dropped 3 bases, with 10 bases sitting between them. The CDR3 loop spans 13 amino acids. Per germline, CDR1 SQVTM and CDR2 ANQGSEA. In DNA, the CDR3 is TGCAGCGTTGAAAAACAGGGAGACACTGAAGCTTTCTTT. This codes for CSVEKQGDTEAFF.

The chain recombines TRBV7-6 with TRBJ2-7, with no clear D. The CDR3 runs 13 residues. Trimming stripped 1 base from V and 6 bases from J, with 10 bases between. Germline V lookup: CDR1 SGHVS, CDR2 FNYEAQ. CDR3 sequence: CASSLVGWGEQYF. The CDR3 region has the DNA TGTGCCAGCAGCTTAGTAGGGTGGGGCGAGCAGTACTTC.

The chain couples TRBV12-5 to TRBJ1-1; D perhaps matches TRBD1 (6 bases). Germline lookup yields CDR1 LGHNT and CDR2 FRNRAP. The CDR3 runs 16 residues. V was cut by 2 bases and J by 5 bases, with 18 bases left in between. The CDR3 DNA sequence: TGTGCTAGTGGTTTGACCCGACAGGTTAGTGGGACTGAAGCTTTCTTT. It specifies CASGLTRQVSGTEAFF.

This clone was detected a few times. This chain uses TRBV7-3 with TRBJ2-2; D unresolved. V lost 4 bases to trimming and J lost 4 bases, with 22 bases between them. CDR3 length: 18 residues. From germline, CDR1 is SGHTA and CDR2 FQGTGA. The CDR3 loop reads CASSSHTAGSWGTGELFF. Here the CDR3 DNA reads TGTGCCAGCAGCTCCCATACTGCCGGGTCATGGGGCACCGGGGAGCTGTTTTTT.

The chain employs TRBV2 and TRBJ2-1; D tentatively reads TRBD1 or TRBD2 (6 bases each). The CDR3 is 13 amino acids. Trimming cost V 8 bases and J 7 bases, with 15 bases left between them. CDR1 SNHLY and CDR2 FYNNEI come from the germline V gene. CDR3 bases: TGTGCCAGCGGGGGGCTAGCTTCGAATGAGCAGTTCTTC. It codes for CASGGLASNEQFF. The full variable domain, with the rest looked up from reference TRBV2 and TRBJ2-1, is EPEVTQTPSHQVTQMGQEVILRCVPISNHLYFYWYRQILGQKVEFLVSFYNNEISEKSEIFDDQFSVERPDGSNFTLKIRSTKLEDSAMYFCASGGLASNEQFFGPGTRLTVL.

The table lists this clone with a count of one. The chain couples TRBV6-6 to TRBJ2-7, with D perhaps TRBD1 (6 bases). This CDR3 is 14 amino acids long. Germline CDR1 and CDR2: MNHNY and SVGAGI (reference sequence). V was trimmed by 9 bases and J by 5 bases, leaving 20 bases between them. CDR3 amino acids: CASTGKDSWNEQYF. CDR3 in DNA: TGTGCCAGTACGGGGAAGGACAGCTGGAACGAGCAGTACTTC.

The V and J genes are TRBV7-2 and TRBJ1-1, with D possibly TRBD1 on 5 matching bases. The CDR3 has 13 residues. CDR1 and CDR2 from the germline V gene are SGHTA and FQGNSA. V was pared by 4 bases and J by 1 base, with 7 bases between. This CDR3 is CASSSRANTEAFF. The CDR3, as DNA: TGTGCCAGCAGCTCCAGGGCGAACACTGAAGCTTTCTTT.

The rearrangement joins TRBV10-3 to TRBJ2-3; the match to TRBD2 covers 9 bases. The CDR3 extends over 14 amino acids. After removal of 6 bases from V and 6 bases from J, the junction contained 7 bases not matched to a gene. In germline, CDR1 is ENHRY, CDR2 SYGVKD. This chain's CDR3 is CAIRSASGVDTQYF. The CDR3 DNA sequence: TGTGCCATCAGGTCGGCTAGCGGGGTGGATACGCAGTATTTT.

Turning to this clone: This specimen includes other DNA sequences encoding the same CDR3. The J gene is TRBJ2-7, the V gene TRBV7-9; D possibly corresponds to TRBD1 (7 bases). This CDR3 is built from 13 residues. Trimming stripped 5 bases from V and 3 bases from J, with 11 bases between. CDR1 and CDR2 from the germline V gene are SEHNR and FQNEAQ (reference sequence). The CDR3 protein is CASSRQGGYEQYF. CDR3 bases: TGTGCCAGCAGCCGACAGGGAGGCTACGAGCAGTACTTC.

This clone showed up just a few times. The J gene is TRBJ2-2, the V gene TRBV5-1, with 10 bases matching TRBD2. The CDR3 length is 17 residues. V lost 5 bases and J lost 4; bases outside the gene matches: 11. Germline CDR1 is SGHRS and CDR2 is YFSETQ. CDR3 in DNA: TGCGCCAGCAGATGGCCTAGCGGGGGAGTGAGCACCGGGGAGCTGTTTTTT. Translated: CASRWPSGGVSTGELFF.

The chain uses TRBV5-1 and TRBJ1-2; weak D call: TRBD1 (5 bases). The V gene's germline CDR1 is SGHRS and CDR2 YFSETQ. CDR3 length equals 13 residues. V was trimmed by 4 bases and J by 2 bases, leaving 9 bases between them. CDR3 amino acids: CASSLDRNYGYTF. CDR3 nucleotide sequence: TGCGCCAGCAGCCTCGACAGAAACTATGGCTACACCTTC.

This sequence joins TRBV7-3 and TRBJ1-1; D gene ambiguous. Germline V lookup: CDR1 SGHTA, CDR2 FQGTGA. Between the trimmed V and J ends, which lost 3 bases and 1 base, there was a span of 6 bases. The CDR3 has 13 amino acids. CDR3: CASSFYRNTEAFF. CDR3 sequence (DNA): TGTGCCAGCAGCTTTTACCGGAACACTGAAGCTTTCTTT.

The J gene is TRBJ2-1, the V gene TRBV19; 10 bases line up with TRBD1. Germline loops: CDR1 LNHDA, CDR2 SQIVND (reference sequence). J gave up 8 bases and V 6 bases, and 7 bases lay outside the gene matches. The CDR3 covers 14 residues. CDR3 bases: TGTGCCAGTAGACCGACAGGGGGCTTAGATGAGCAGTTCTTC. Translating it yields CASRPTGGLDEQFF.

The chain uses TRBV2 and TRBJ2-2; 12 nucleotides align to TRBD2. The CDR3 loop spans 17 amino acids. Germline lookup yields CDR1 SNHLY and CDR2 FYNNEI. Trimming at V came to 3 bases and at J to 0 bases, leaving 2 bases not matched to a gene. The DNA of the CDR3 is TGTGCCAGCAGTGAGTCTAGCGGGGGGGCGAACACCGGGGAGCTGTTTTTT. It codes for CASSESSGGANTGELFF.